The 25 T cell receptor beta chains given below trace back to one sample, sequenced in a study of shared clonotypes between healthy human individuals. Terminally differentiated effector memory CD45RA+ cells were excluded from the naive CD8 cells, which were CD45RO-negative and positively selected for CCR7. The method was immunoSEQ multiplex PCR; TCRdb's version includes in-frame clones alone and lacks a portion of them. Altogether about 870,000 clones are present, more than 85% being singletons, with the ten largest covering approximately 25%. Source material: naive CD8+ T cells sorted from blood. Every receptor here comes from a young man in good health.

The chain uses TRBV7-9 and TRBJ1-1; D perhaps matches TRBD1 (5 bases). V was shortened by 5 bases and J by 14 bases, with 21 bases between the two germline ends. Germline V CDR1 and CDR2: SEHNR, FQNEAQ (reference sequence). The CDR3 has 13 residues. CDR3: CASSTNRGPPSFF. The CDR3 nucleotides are TGTGCCAGCAGCACCAACCGGGGCCCCCCATCGTTCTTT.

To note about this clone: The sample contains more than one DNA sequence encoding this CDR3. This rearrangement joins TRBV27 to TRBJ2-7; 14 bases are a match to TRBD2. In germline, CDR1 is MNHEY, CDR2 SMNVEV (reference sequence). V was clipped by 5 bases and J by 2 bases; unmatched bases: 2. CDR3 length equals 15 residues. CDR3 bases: TGTGCCAGCAGTCCGGGACTAGCGGGAGCCTACGAGCAGTACTTC. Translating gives CASSPGLAGAYEQYF.

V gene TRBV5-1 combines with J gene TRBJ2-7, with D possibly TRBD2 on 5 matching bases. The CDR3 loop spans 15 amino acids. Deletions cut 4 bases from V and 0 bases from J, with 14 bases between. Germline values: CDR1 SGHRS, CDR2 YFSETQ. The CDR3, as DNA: TGCGCCAGCAGCGTCTTCTCGGGGAGCTCCTACGAGCAGTACTTC. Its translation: CASSVFSGSSYEQYF.

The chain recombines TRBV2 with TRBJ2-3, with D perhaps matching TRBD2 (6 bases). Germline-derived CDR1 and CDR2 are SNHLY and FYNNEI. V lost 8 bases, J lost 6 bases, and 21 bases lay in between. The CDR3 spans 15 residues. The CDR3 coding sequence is TGTGCCAGCCCCCGGGGGTACGCGCCTTTGGATACGCAGTATTTT. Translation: CASPRGYAPLDTQYF.

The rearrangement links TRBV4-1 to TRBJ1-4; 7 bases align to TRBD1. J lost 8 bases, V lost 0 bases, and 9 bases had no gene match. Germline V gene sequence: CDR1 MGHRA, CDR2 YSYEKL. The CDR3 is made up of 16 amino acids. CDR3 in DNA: TGCGCCAGCAGCCAAGATCCGTACAGGGGTGGGGAAAAACTGTTTTTT. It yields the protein CASSQDPYRGGEKLFF.

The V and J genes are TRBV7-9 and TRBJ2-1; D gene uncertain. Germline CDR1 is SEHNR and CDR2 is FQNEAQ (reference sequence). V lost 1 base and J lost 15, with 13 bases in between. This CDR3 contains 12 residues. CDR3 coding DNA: TGTGCCAGCAGCTTAGTCGGACCGCCTGGGTTCTTC. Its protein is CASSLVGPPGFF.

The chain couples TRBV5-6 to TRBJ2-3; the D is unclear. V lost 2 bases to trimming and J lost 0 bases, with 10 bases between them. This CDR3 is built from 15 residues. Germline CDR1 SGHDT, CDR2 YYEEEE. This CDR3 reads CASSLALSSTDTQYF. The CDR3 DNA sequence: TGTGCCAGCAGCTTAGCACTTTCTAGCACAGATACGCAGTATTTT.

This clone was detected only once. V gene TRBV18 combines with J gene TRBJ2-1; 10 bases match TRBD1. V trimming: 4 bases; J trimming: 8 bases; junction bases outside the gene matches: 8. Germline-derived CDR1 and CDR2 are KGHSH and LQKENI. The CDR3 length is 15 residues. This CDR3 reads CASSHRDRGSYEQFF. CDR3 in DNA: TGTGCCAGCTCACACCGGGACAGGGGATCCTATGAGCAGTTCTTC.

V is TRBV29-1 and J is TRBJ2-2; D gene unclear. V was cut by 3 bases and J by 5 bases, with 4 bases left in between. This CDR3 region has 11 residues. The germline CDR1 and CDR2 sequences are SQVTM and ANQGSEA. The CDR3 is CSVDSTGELFF. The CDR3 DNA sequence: TGCAGCGTTGATTCGACCGGGGAGCTGTTTTTT.

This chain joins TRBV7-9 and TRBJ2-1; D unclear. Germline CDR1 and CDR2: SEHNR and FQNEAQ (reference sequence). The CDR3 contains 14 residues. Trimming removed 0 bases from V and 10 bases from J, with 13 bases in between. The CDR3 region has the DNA TGTGCCAGCAGCTTAGCGTTGGTGGAGCACGAGCAGTTCTTC. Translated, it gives CASSLALVEHEQFF.

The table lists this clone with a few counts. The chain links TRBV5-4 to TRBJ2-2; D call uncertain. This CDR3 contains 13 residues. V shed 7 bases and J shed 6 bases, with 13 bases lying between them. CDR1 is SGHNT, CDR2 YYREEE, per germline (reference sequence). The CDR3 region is CASRMHGAGELFF. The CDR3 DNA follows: TGTGCCAGCCGTATGCATGGGGCCGGGGAGCTGTTTTTT. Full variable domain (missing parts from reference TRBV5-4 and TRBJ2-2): ETGVTQSPTHLIKTRGQQVTLRCSSQSGHNTVSWYQQALGQGPQFIFQYYREEENGRGNFPPRFSGLQFPNYSSELNVNALELDDSALYLCASRMHGAGELFFGEGSRLTVL.

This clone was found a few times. DNA for the CDR3: TGTGCCAGCAGTGATTATACAGGGAAGAACGAGCAGTACTTC. Protein sequence: CASSDYTGKNEQYF. The chain recombines TRBV6-1 with TRBJ2-7, with D possibly being TRBD1 (6 bases). Germline-derived CDR1 and CDR2 are MNHNS and SASEGT. This CDR3 has 14 amino acids. Trimming removed 3 bases from V and 5 bases from J, with 14 bases in between.

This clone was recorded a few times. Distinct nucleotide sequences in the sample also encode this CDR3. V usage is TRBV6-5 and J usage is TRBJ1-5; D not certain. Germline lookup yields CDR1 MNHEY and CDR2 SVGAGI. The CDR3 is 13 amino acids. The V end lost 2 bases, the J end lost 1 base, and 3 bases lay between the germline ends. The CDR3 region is CASSYGSNQPQHF. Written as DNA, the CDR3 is TGTGCCAGCAGTTACGGGAGCAATCAGCCCCAGCATTTT.

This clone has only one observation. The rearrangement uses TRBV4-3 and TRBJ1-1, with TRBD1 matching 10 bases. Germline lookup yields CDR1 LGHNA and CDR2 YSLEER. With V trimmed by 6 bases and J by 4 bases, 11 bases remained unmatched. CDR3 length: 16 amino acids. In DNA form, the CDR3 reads TGCGCCAGCAGACCCGGGACAGGGGACTGGGGCACTGAAGCTTTCTTT. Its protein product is CASRPGTGDWGTEAFF.

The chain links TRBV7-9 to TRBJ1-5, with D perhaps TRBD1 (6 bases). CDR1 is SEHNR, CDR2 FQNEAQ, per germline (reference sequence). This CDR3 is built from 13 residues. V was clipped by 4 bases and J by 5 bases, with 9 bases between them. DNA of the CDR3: TGTGCCAGCAGCTCTGGGGGCCATCAGCCCCAGCATTTT. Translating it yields CASSSGGHQPQHF.

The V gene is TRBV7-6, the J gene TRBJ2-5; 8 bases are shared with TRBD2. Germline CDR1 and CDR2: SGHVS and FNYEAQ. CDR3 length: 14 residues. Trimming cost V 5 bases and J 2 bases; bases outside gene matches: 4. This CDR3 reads CASSQTSGQETQYF. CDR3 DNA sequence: TGTGCCAGCAGCCAAACTAGCGGACAAGAGACCCAGTACTTC.

The CDR3 DNA follows: TGTGCCAGTAGTTTCGCCGGACGAGGGTACACTGAAGCTTTCTTT. Its protein product is CASSFAGRGYTEAFF. J is TRBJ1-1 and V is TRBV19, with unresolved D. V lost 5 bases to trimming and J lost 3 bases, with 16 bases between them. Per the germline V gene, CDR1 is LNHDA and CDR2 is SQIVND (reference sequence). This CDR3 comprises 15 residues.

The chain's CDR3 is CASSLAGGRETQYF. The CDR3 nucleotides are TGTGCCAGCTCACTAGCGGGAGGGAGAGAGACCCAGTACTTC. V usage is TRBV18 and J usage is TRBJ2-5, with TRBD2 matching over 11 bases. CDR3 size: 14 residues. The germline CDR1 and CDR2 sequences are KGHSH and LQKENI. V lost 4 bases, J lost 4 bases, and 2 bases stayed unmatched. The complete variable domain, with remaining parts taken from reference TRBV18 and TRBJ2-5, reads NAGVMQNPRHLVRRRGQEARLRCSPMKGHSHVYWYRQLPEEGLKFMVYLQKENIIDESGMPKERFSAEFPKEGPSILRIQQVVRGDSAAYFCASSLAGGRETQYFGPGTRLLVL.

CDR3 DNA: TGTGCCAGCAGCGACGGACTAGCGGGAGGGCGCCCCTCCTACGAGCAGTACTTC. Translating gives CASSDGLAGGRPSYEQYF. J is TRBJ2-7 and V is TRBV7-9, with TRBD2 matching over 15 bases. CDR3 length: 18 residues. The trim removed 5 bases at V and 0 bases at J, leaving 8 bases unmatched. Germline V lookup: CDR1 SEHNR, CDR2 FQNEAQ (reference sequence).

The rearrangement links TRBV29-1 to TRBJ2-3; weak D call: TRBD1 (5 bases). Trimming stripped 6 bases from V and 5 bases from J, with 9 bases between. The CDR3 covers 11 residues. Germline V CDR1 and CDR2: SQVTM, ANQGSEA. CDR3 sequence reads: CSVPTEDTQYF. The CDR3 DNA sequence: TGCAGCGTGCCGACAGAAGATACGCAGTATTTT.

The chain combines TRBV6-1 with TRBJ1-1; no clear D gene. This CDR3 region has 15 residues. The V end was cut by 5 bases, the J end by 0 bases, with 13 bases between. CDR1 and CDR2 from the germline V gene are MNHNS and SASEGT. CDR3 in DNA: TGTGCCAGCAGTCCCGAGTCCTCCATGAACACTGAAGCTTTCTTT. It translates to CASSPESSMNTEAFF.

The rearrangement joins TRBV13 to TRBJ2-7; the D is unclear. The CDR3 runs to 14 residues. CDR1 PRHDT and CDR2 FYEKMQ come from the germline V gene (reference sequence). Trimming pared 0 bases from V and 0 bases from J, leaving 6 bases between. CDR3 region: CASSLGQASYEQYF. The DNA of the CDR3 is TGTGCCAGCAGCTTAGGGCAGGCCTCCTACGAGCAGTACTTC.

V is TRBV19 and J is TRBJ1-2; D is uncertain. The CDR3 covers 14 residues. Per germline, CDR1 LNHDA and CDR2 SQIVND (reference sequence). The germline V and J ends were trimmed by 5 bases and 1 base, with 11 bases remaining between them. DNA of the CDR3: TGTGCCAGTAGTCGAGAGCCTCTTAACTATGGCTACACCTTC. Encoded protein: CASSREPLNYGYTF.

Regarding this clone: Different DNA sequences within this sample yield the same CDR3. The chain's CDR3 is CSVVPNTGELFF. The CDR3 DNA is TGCAGCGTTGTCCCGAACACCGGGGAGCTGTTTTTT. This chain joins TRBV29-1 and TRBJ2-2; D is unresolved. V was cut by 4 bases and J by 0 bases, with 3 bases left in between. Germline-derived CDR1 and CDR2 are SQVTM and ANQGSEA. The CDR3 consists of 12 residues.

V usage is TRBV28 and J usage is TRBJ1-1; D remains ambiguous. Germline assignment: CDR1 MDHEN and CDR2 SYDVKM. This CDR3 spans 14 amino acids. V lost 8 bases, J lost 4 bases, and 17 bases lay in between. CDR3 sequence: CASVGKLEGTEAFF. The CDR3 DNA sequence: TGTGCCAGCGTTGGAAAGCTGGAGGGCACTGAAGCTTTCTTT.